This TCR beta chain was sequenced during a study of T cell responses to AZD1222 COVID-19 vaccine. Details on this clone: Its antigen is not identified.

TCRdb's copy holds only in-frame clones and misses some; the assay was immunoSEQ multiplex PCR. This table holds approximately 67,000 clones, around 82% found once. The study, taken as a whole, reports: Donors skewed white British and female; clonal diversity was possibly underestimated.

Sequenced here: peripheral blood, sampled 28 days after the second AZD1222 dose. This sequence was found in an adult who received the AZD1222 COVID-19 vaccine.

The CDR3 is CASSPQGGSYNEQFF. The DNA for the CDR3 is TGTGCCAGCTCACCACAGGGGGGTTCCTACAATGAGCAGTTCTTC. The chain combines TRBV18 with TRBJ2-1; the D call may be TRBD1 or TRBD2 (6 bases each). The germline V and J ends were trimmed by 1 base and 1 base, with 8 bases remaining between them. The CDR3 spans 15 residues. Germline-derived CDR1 and CDR2 are KGHSH and LQKENI.